This T cell receptor beta chain was retrieved from a study of blood T cells in healthy people across ages. Next came a second PCR, run for about 7 to 12 cycles, which used a sample-barcoded 5' primer along with a J-beta primer mix. TCRdb re-analysed the 5' RACE reads in MiXCR, keeping a single row per CDR3 protein. The sample lists under 1,100,000 distinct CDR3 sequences, roughly 24% occurring once. Study-level findings and limits: Naive T cell percentage by flow cytometry tracked strongly with beta diversity. While age rose, TCR beta diversity per million T cells dropped in a roughly linear way.

The V end was cut by 8 bases, the J end by 2 bases, with 14 bases between. Germline V gene sequence: CDR1 SGHAT, CDR2 FQNNGV. The CDR3 covers 14 residues. With respect to this clonotype: No antigen is known for it.

These same records also appear under a second study, on T cells of mothers and their children. That report adds: A few healthy Caucasian mothers served as donors, and their six children did as well. Microchimeric T cell clones that persisted were not detected.

The chain carries TRBV11-2 and TRBJ2-3; D is uncertain. Sequencing was performed on blood. The sequence was obtained from a girl aged 2 to 10 in good health. DNA of the CDR3: TGTGCCAGCTCCGACCGGGCCGCCACAGATACGCAGTATTTT. It translates to CASSDRAATDTQYF.